The entry that follows covers one T cell receptor (beta chain) sequence. What it binds is not known. This record comes from a study of shared clonotypes between healthy human individuals. CD45RA+ naive and CD45RA-negative memory subsets were separated from CD4+ cells. The repertoire was sequenced with immunoSEQ multiplex PCR; TCRdb's copy has only in-frame clones and lacks some. The repertoire holds some 2,100,000 clones, with approximately 95% as singletons. Study outcomes and limitations: The naive CD4 repertoires of a few donors were compared, and approximately 5% of clonotypes were shared.

Trimming removed 6 bases at V and 1 base at J, with 16 bases between. The germline CDR1 and CDR2 sequences are MNHEY and SVGAGI. The CDR3 covers 15 residues. This receptor was identified in a man younger than 35 in good health. Sequenced: naive CD4+ T cells sorted from blood. Specified subset: CD45RA+ positively selected. The chain employs TRBV6-5 and TRBJ2-7, with D possibly being TRBD1 (7 bases). The CDR3 bases are TGTGCCAGCAGGCGGGACAGAGTGGGGTCCTACGAGCAGTACTTC. Its protein is CASRRDRVGSYEQYF.